Each of the 16 T cell receptor beta chains below was sequenced from the same sample in a study of multiple sclerosis patients with progressive multifocal leukoencephalopathy. The method was immunoSEQ multiplex PCR; TCRdb's version includes in-frame clones alone and lacks a portion of them. Seen here are tens of thousands of clones, nearly 90% observed once, and the top ten hold about 1.6%. This sample's time point: 6 to 7 months of natalizumab therapy. This specimen was PBMCs, taken from a patient treated with natalizumab. The receptor set was obtained from a human donor with multiple sclerosis.

The chain carries TRBV30 and TRBJ1-1; no clear D gene. The CDR3 has 13 residues. The V end was cut by 4 bases, the J end by 3 bases, with 12 bases between. Germline V lookup: CDR1 GTSNPN, CDR2 SVGIG (reference sequence). The CDR3 here is CAWTPRQDTEAFF. The DNA of the CDR3 is TGTGCCTGGACTCCCCGCCAGGACACTGAAGCTTTCTTT.

The V gene is TRBV7-8, the J gene TRBJ2-7, with 7 bases matching TRBD2. Germline CDR1 reads SGHVS; CDR2 reads FQNEAQ. Trimming cost V 5 bases and J 5 bases; bases outside gene matches: 9. This CDR3 spans 14 amino acids. For the CDR3, the DNA is TGTGCCAGCAGCCGAACGACCCGGGGGGACGAGCAGTACTTC. Its protein is CASSRTTRGDEQYF.

The chain has TRBV4-1 and TRBJ2-7; 7 bases align to TRBD2. The V and J ends lost 1 base and 6 bases, in that order; junction bases with no gene match: 3. There are 13 residues in the CDR3. The germline V gene encodes CDR1 MGHRA and CDR2 YSYEKL. Here the CDR3 reads CASSQVGLREQYF. DNA for the CDR3: TGCGCCAGCAGCCAAGTGGGACTACGCGAGCAGTACTTC.

CDR3 residues: CASSPRSSSTDTQYF. DNA of the CDR3: TGTGCCAGCAGCCCCCGTTCTAGCTCTACGGATACGCAGTATTTT. The rearrangement uses TRBV13 and TRBJ2-3, with a weak D call TRBD2 (5 bases). V lost 5 bases, J lost 6 bases, and 18 bases lay in between. Per germline, CDR1 PRHDT and CDR2 FYEKMQ (reference sequence). This CDR3 has 15 amino acids. The full variable domain, with the rest looked up from reference TRBV13 and TRBJ2-3, is AAGVIQSPRHLIKEKRETATLKCYPIPRHDTVYWYQQGPGQDPQFLISFYEKMQSDKGSIPDRFSAQQFSDYHSELNMSSLELGDSALYFCASSPRSSSTDTQYFGPGTRLTVL.

The V gene is TRBV29-1, the J gene TRBJ2-7; D is ambiguous. The CDR3 contains 13 residues. V dropped 0 bases and J dropped 9 bases, with 15 bases sitting between them. In germline, CDR1 is SQVTM, CDR2 ANQGSEA. The CDR3 nucleotides are TGCAGCGTTGAAGAGGGGTGGACCCCCGGGCAGTACTTC. Amino acids: CSVEEGWTPGQYF.

This chain links TRBV5-1 with TRBJ2-5; D remains unclear. The closer fit of TRBJ2-7 to the DNA end suggests the J call may be wrong. The CDR3 is 12 amino acids. CDR1 is SGHRS and CDR2 is YFSETQ in the germline V gene. The CDR3 nucleotides read TGCGCCAGCAGCTTGGGGGCTGGCGAGCAGTACTTC. As protein: CASSLGAGEQYF.

This chain joins TRBV4-2 and TRBJ1-4, with D hard to call. Trimming took 6 bases from V and 10 from J, leaving 12 bases between them. The CDR3 covers 12 residues. Germline V CDR1 and CDR2: LGHNA, YNFKEQ. The CDR3 sequence is CASSPPGGKLFF. The CDR3 DNA sequence: TGTGCCAGCAGTCCACCGGGAGGAAAACTGTTTTTT.

The chain has TRBV20-1 and TRBJ1-1; D uncertain. The CDR3 has 11 amino acids. The germline CDR1 and CDR2 sequences are DFQATT and SNEGSKA (reference sequence). The V gene lost 0 bases and the J gene lost 8 bases, with 7 bases spanning the gap. CDR3 nucleotide sequence: TGCAGTGCTAGAGATTTGGCGGAAGCTTTCTTT. Its translation: CSARDLAEAFF.

The chain employs TRBV2 and TRBJ2-3; D is perhaps TRBD2 (6 bases). The V end was cut by 5 bases, the J end by 1 base, with 13 bases between. The CDR3 has 15 amino acids. Looked up from germline, CDR1 is SNHLY and CDR2 is FYNNEI. CDR3: CASSTTSRGTDTQYF. The CDR3 DNA follows: TGTGCCAGCAGTACCACTAGCAGAGGCACAGATACGCAGTATTTT.

V is TRBV5-1 and J is TRBJ2-2; TRBD1 is a possible D gene (6 bases). Germline V gene data show CDR1 as SGHRS and CDR2 as YFSETQ. There are 13 residues in the CDR3. The V gene lost 7 bases and the J gene lost 7 bases, with 14 bases spanning the gap. DNA of the CDR3: TGCGCCAGCCAACCTCAGGGGAACGGGGAGCTGTTTTTT. Residues: CASQPQGNGELFF.

V is TRBV6-5 and J is TRBJ2-2; D is unresolved. This CDR3 contains 14 residues. Per the germline V gene, CDR1 is MNHEY and CDR2 is SVGAGI. The ends were cut back, 3 bases at V and 6 bases at J, with 11 bases in the middle. The CDR3 region is CASSYEWISGELFF. The CDR3 DNA reads as TGTGCCAGCAGTTATGAGTGGATTTCCGGGGAGCTGTTTTTT.

The chain combines TRBV7-6 with TRBJ1-2, with D uncertain. In germline, CDR1 is SGHVS, CDR2 FNYEAQ. V was clipped by 5 bases and J by 8 bases, with 12 bases between them. CDR3 length equals 12 residues. The CDR3 protein is CASSEWEEGYTF. CDR3 nucleotides: TGTGCCAGCAGCGAATGGGAGGAGGGCTACACCTTC. The whole variable domain, filled in from reference TRBV7-6 and TRBJ1-2, reads GAGVSQSPRYKVTKRGQDVALRCDPISGHVSLYWYRQALGQGPEFLTYFNYEAQQDKSGLPNDRFSAERPEGSISTLTIQRTEQRDSAMYRCASSEWEEGYTFGSGTRLTVV.

About this clone: No conserved phenylalanine or tryptophan is present at the end of the CDR3, so a read error is the likely explanation. The DNA is left out, because the CDR3 cannot be placed on it with certainty; the CDR3 is given as TCRdb lists it. The genes are TRBV29-1 and TRBJ1-2. The germline gives CDR1 SQVTM, CDR2 ANQGSEA. The CDR3 has 14 amino acids, counting both end residues. The CDR3 sequence is CSVVRAGANYGHTL.

The chain is built from TRBV6-1 and TRBJ1-1, with TRBD1 identical over 8 bases. With V trimmed by 2 bases and J by 7 bases, 3 bases remained unmatched. The CDR3 runs 13 residues. The germline gives CDR1 MNHNS, CDR2 SASEGT. The CDR3 DNA sequence: TGTGCCAGCAGTGAATTGGGGACAGGTGAAGCTTTCTTT. This codes for CASSELGTGEAFF.

V gene TRBV7-2 combines with J gene TRBJ1-2; D not resolved. CDR3 length: 14 residues. With 1 base removed from V and 4 bases from J, the gap between germline ends came to 10 bases. Germline V CDR1 and CDR2: SGHTA, FQGNSA. This CDR3 is CASSLGIQTYGYTF. The CDR3 region has the DNA TGTGCCAGCAGCTTAGGTATCCAGACCTATGGCTACACCTTC.

The chain carries TRBV19 and TRBJ1-2; D uncertain. Germline V CDR1 and CDR2: LNHDA, SQIVND (reference sequence). The V and J ends lost 2 bases and 8 bases respectively, with 9 bases between them. The CDR3 is 12 amino acids. CDR3 coding DNA: TGTGCCAGTAGTATATCCCCTCAGGGCTACACCTTC. It is translated as CASSISPQGYTF. The full variable domain, with the rest looked up from reference TRBV19 and TRBJ1-2, is DGGITQSPKYLFRKEGQNVTLSCEQNLNHDAMYWYRQDPGQGLRLIYYSQIVNDFQKGDIAEGYSVSREKKESFPLTVTSAQKNPTAFYLCASSISPQGYTFGSGTRLTVV.